This note documents a single TCR beta chain sequence. A second PCR, run for about 7 to 11 cycles, used a sample-barcoded 5' primer plus a J-beta primer mix. One entry per CDR3 protein results from TCRdb running MiXCR on the 5' RACE reads. The table lists around 780,000 distinct CDR3 sequences, roughly 25% of them singletons, with about 3% in the top ten. This record comes from a study of blood T cells in healthy people across ages. The V and J ends lost 2 bases and 5 bases, in that order; junction bases with no gene match: 6. The CDR3 length is 16 residues. The germline V gene encodes CDR1 LGHDT and CDR2 YNNKEL (reference sequence). The sample was also linked to a second study, of T cells of mothers and their children. From that study: Donors were three healthy Caucasian mothers and their six children.

The sequence came from a boy aged 5-17 years in good health. Source material: blood. The chain has TRBV3-1 and TRBJ2-1, with 10 bases aligning to TRBD1. CDR3 nucleotides: TGTGCCAGCAGCCAACCTGACAGGGGGCTCGACAATGAGCAGTTCTTC. It translates to CASSQPDRGLDNEQFF.